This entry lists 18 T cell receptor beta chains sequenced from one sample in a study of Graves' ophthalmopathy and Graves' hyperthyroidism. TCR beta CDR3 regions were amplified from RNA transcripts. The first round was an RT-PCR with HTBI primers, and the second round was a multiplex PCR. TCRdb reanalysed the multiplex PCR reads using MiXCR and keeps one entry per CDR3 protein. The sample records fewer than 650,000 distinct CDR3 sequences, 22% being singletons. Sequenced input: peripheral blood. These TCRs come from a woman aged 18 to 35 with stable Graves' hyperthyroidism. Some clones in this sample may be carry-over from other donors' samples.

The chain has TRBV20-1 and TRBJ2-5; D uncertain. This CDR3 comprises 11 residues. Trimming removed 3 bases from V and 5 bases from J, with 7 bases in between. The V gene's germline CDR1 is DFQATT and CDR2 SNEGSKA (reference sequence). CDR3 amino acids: CSARILETQYF. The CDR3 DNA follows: TGCAGTGCTAGGATTTTGGAGACCCAGTACTTC.

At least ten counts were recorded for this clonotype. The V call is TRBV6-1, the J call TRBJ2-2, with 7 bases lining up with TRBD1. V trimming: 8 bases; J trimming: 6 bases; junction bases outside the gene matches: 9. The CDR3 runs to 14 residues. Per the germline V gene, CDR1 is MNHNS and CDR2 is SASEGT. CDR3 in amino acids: CASVRDSIPGELFF. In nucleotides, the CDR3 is TGTGCCAGCGTCCGGGACAGCATCCCCGGGGAGCTGTTTTTT.

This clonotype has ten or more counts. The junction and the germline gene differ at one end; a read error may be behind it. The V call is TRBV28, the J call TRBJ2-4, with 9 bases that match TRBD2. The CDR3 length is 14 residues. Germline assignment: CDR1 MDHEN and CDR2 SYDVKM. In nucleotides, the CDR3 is TGTGCCAGCAGAGGTAGCGGGAGCCAAAACATTAAGTACTTC. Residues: CASRGSGSQNIKYF.

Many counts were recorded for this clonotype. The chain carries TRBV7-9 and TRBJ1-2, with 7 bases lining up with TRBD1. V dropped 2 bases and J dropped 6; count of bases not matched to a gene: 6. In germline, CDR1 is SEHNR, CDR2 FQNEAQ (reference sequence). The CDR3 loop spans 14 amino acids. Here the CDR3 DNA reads TGTGCCAGCAGCTTAAGAGGAGGGGGCCATGGCTACACCTTC. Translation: CASSLRGGGHGYTF.

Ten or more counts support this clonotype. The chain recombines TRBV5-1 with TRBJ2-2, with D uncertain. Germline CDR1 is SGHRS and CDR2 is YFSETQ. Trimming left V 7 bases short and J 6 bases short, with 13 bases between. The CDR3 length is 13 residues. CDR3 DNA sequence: TGCGCCAGCCATGGGGTTGTCCCCGGGGAGCTGTTTTTT. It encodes CASHGVVPGELFF.

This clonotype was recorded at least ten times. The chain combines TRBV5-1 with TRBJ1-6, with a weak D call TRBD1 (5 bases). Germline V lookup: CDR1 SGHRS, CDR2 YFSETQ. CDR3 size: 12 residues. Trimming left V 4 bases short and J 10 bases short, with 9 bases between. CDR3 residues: CASSPDRSPLHF. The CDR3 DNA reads TGCGCCAGCAGCCCAGACAGATCACCCCTCCACTTT.

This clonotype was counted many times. The CDR3: CSAREAGETQYF. The DNA for the CDR3 is TGCAGTGCTAGAGAAGCAGGGGAGACCCAGTACTTC. This chain joins TRBV20-1 and TRBJ2-5; a weak D match, TRBD1 (5 bases). CDR1 is DFQATT and CDR2 is SNEGSKA in the germline V gene (reference sequence). This CDR3 spans 12 amino acids. Trimming cost V 0 bases and J 5 bases, with 7 bases left between them.

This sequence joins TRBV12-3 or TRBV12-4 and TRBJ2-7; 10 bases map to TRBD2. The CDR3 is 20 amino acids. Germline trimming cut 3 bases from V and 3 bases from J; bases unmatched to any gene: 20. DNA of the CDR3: TGTGCCAGCAGTTTGAGGGGACTAGCGAGGTTTTCTACCTCTGACTACGAGCAGTACTTC. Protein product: CASSLRGLARFSTSDYEQYF.

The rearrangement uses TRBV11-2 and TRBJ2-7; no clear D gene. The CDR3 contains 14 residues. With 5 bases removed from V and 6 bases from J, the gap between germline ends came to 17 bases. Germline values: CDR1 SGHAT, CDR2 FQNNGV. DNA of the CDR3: TGTGCCAGCAGCCCAATATCCAGACCTGGCGAGCAGTACTTC. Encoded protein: CASSPISRPGEQYF.

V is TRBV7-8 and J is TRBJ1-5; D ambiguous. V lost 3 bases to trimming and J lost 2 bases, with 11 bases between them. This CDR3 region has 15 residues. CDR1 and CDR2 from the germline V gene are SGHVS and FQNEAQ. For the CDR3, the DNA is TGTGCCAGCAGCTTGCGGGTGTGGGGCAATCAGCCCCAGCATTTT. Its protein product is CASSLRVWGNQPQHF.

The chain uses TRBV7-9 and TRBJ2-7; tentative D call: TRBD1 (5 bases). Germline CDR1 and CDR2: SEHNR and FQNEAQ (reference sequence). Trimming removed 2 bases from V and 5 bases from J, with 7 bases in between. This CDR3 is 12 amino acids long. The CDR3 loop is CASSLLTDEQYF. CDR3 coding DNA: TGTGCCAGCAGCTTATTGACAGACGAGCAGTACTTC.

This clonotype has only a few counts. The CDR3 loop is CASSLAAWTGLNTEAFF. The CDR3 coding sequence is TGTGCCAGCAGTTTAGCGGCTTGGACAGGGCTGAACACTGAAGCTTTCTTT. This sequence joins TRBV12-3 or TRBV12-4 and TRBJ1-1, with 8 bases lining up with TRBD1. The CDR3 is 17 amino acids. Trimming at V came to 0 bases and at J to 0 bases, leaving 6 bases not matched to a gene.

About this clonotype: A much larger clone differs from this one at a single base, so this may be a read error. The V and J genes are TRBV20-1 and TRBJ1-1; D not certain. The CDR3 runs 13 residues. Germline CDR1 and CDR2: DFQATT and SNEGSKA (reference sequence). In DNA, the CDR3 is TGCAGTGCTAGAGATTCGGCTAACACTGAAGCTTGCTTT. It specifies CSARDSANTEACF.

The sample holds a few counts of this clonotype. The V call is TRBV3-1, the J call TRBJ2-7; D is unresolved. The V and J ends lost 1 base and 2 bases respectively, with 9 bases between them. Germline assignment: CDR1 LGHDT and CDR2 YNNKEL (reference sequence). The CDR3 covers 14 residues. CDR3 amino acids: CASSQVYRAYEQYF. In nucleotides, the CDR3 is TGTGCCAGCAGCCAAGTTTACAGAGCCTACGAGCAGTACTTC.

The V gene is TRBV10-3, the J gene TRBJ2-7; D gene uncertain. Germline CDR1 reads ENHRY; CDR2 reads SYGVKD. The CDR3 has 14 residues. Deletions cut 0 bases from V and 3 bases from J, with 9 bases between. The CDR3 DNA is TGTGCCATCAGTGAGTCGGCGCGGTTCTACGAGCAGTACTTC. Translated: CAISESARFYEQYF.

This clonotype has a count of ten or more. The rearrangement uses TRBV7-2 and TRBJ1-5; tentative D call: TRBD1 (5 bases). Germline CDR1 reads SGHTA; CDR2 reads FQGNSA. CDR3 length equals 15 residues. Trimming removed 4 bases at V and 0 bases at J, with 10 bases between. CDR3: CASSSWGSSNQPQHF. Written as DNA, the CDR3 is TGTGCCAGCAGCTCATGGGGGAGTAGCAATCAGCCCCAGCATTTT.

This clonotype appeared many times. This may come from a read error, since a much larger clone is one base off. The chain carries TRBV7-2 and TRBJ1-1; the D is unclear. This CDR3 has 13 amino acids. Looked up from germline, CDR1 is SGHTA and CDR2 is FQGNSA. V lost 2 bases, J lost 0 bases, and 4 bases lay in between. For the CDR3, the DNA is TGTGCCAGCAGCTTAAAGGTGAACACTGAAGCTTTCTTT. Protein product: CASSLKVNTEAFF.

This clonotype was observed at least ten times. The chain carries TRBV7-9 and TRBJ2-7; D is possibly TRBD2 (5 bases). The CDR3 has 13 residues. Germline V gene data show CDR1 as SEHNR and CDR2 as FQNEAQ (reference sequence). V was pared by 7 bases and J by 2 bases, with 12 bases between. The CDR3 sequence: CASTPDLTYEQYF. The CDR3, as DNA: TGTGCCAGCACCCCGGACTTAACCTACGAGCAGTACTTC.